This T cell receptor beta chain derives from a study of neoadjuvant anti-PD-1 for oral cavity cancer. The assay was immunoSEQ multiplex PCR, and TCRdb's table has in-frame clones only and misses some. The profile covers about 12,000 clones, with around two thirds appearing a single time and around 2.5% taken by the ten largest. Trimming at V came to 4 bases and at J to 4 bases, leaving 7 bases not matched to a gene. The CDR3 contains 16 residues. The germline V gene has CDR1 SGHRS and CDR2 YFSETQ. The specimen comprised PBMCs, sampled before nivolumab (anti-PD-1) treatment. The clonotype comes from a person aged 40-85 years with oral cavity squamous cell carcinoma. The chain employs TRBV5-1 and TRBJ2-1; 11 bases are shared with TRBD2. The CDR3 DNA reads TGCGCCAGCAGCCTCACTAGCGGGGGTATGTACAATGAGCAGTTCTTC. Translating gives CASSLTSGGMYNEQFF.